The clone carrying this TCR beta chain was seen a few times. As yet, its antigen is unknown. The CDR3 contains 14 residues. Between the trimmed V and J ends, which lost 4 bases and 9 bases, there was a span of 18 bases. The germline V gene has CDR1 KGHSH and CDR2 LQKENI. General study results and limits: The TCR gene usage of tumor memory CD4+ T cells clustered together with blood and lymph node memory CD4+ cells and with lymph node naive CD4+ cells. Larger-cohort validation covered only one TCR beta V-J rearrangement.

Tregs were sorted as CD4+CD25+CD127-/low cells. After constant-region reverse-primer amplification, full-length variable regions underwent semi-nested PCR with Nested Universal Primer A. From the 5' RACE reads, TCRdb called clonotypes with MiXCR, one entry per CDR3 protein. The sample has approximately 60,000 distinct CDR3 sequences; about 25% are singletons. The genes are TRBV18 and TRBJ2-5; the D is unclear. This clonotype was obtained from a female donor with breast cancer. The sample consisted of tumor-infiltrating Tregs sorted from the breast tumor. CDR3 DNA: TGTGCCAGCTCACTGGTGGACGACCGTGGGGCCCAGTACTTC. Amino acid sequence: CASSLVDDRGAQYF.